The 31 T cell receptor beta chains below come from one sample, sequenced in a study of vaccination and CD4 T cells after COVID-19. Noted treatment: roughly nine-day PBMC culture with coronavirus spike peptide pools or control peptides (ViraFEST assay). These TCRs' antigens remain unknown. Sequenced with the Oncomine TCR Beta short-read assay was DNA taken from cultured CD4+ T cells. Via MiXCR, TCRdb re-called the PCR reads, giving one row per CDR3 protein. Of some 11,000 distinct CDR3 sequences detected, around 60% appear once; the ten largest clones hold 30% to 40%. The sample comprised CD4+ T cells from blood, cultured in vitro. The source is a human donor who had recovered from COVID-19.

The chain carries TRBV2 and TRBJ2-3; 7 bases align to TRBD2. This CDR3 has 17 amino acids. Germline assignment: CDR1 SNHLY and CDR2 FYNNEI. The J segment lost 1 base and the V segment lost 3 bases, leaving 10 bases of the junction unmatched. In nucleotides, the CDR3 is TGTGCCAGCAGTGAGACCTCGGGACTACTACGCACAGATACGCAGTATTTT. Its translation: CASSETSGLLRTDTQYF.

This chain connects TRBV10-3 to TRBJ1-2; D gene ambiguous. Between the trimmed V and J ends, which lost 3 bases and 7 bases, there was a span of 6 bases. The CDR3 runs 11 residues. Germline-derived CDR1 and CDR2 are ENHRY and SYGVKD. The CDR3 protein is CAISDWPGYTF. The CDR3 DNA reads as TGTGCCATCAGTGATTGGCCTGGCTACACCTTC.

This clonotype came up a few times. The chain carries TRBV27 and TRBJ1-1, with a weak D call TRBD1 (6 bases). V lost 6 bases and J lost 1, with 15 bases in between. CDR1 MNHEY and CDR2 SMNVEV come from the germline V gene (reference sequence). This CDR3 region has 15 residues. DNA for the CDR3: TGTGCCAGCAGCCGAAACTTACAGGGGAACACTGAAGCTTTCTTT. Translated: CASSRNLQGNTEAFF.

The CDR3 bases are TGCGCCAGCAGTTTAGGTTACACAGATACGCAGTATTTT. This gives the protein CASSLGYTDTQYF. This rearrangement joins TRBV10-1 to TRBJ2-3; D gene uncertain. V was trimmed by 5 bases and J by 2 bases, leaving 8 bases between them. The germline V gene has CDR1 WNHNN and CDR2 SYGVQD (reference sequence). The CDR3 spans 13 residues.

V usage is TRBV19 and J usage is TRBJ1-1; tentatively, D is TRBD1 (5 bases). The CDR3 covers 14 residues. From germline, CDR1 is LNHDA and CDR2 SQIVND (reference sequence). V lost 6 bases and J lost 2, with 13 bases in between. The CDR3 spells CASSPTTGNTEAFF. In nucleotides, the CDR3 is TGTGCCAGTAGCCCCACCACAGGAAACACTGAAGCTTTCTTT.

The CDR3 DNA sequence: TGCAGTGCTATGACGAGACTAGCGGGAGGTCCAGATACGCAGTATTTT. This codes for CSAMTRLAGGPDTQYF. V gene TRBV20-1 combines with J gene TRBJ2-3; 13 bases agree with TRBD2. Trimming took 4 bases from V and 4 from J; bases not matched to a gene: 8. CDR3 length: 16 amino acids. Per the germline V gene, CDR1 is DFQATT and CDR2 is SNEGSKA (reference sequence).

The chain recombines TRBV20-1 with TRBJ1-1, with 10 bases that match TRBD1. The germline gives CDR1 DFQATT, CDR2 SNEGSKA (reference sequence). CDR3 length: 14 residues. V lost 8 bases to trimming and J lost 3 bases; unmatched junction nucleotides: 9. CDR3 protein: CSPSTGGLYTEAFF. CDR3 sequence (DNA): TGCAGTCCCTCGACAGGGGGCTTGTACACTGAAGCTTTCTTT.

This clonotype was observed a single time. The J gene is TRBJ1-5, the V gene TRBV30; no reliable D call. The CDR3 is 14 amino acids. The germline V and J ends were trimmed by 0 bases and 5 bases, with 11 bases remaining between them. Per germline, CDR1 GTSNPN and CDR2 SVGIG (reference sequence). CDR3 sequence reads: CAWSVFSLDQPQHF. CDR3 DNA: TGTGCCTGGAGTGTTTTCAGTTTGGATCAGCCCCAGCATTTT.

The CDR3 DNA sequence: TGTGCCAGCAGGCAGAGCGGCTTGCTTAGCACAGATACGCAGTATTTT. Translating gives CASRQSGLLSTDTQYF. The chain couples TRBV11-3 to TRBJ2-3, with D possibly matching TRBD2 (5 bases). CDR3 length: 16 residues. The ends were cut back, 6 bases at V and 0 bases at J, with 16 bases in the middle. CDR1 and CDR2 (germline): SGHNT, YENEEA.

This clonotype was found once. The chain joins TRBV24-1 to TRBJ2-2; D call uncertain. Deletions cut 2 bases from V and 6 bases from J, with 12 bases between. The CDR3 contains 15 residues. CDR1 and CDR2 (germline): KGHDR, SFDVKD. CDR3 in DNA: TGTGCCACCAGTGATTCGGAAGGTATCTCCGGGGAGCTGTTTTTT. Translating gives CATSDSEGISGELFF.

This clonotype was seen only a few times. The V and J genes are TRBV21-1 and TRBJ2-7; TRBD1, the D gene given by the table, was not confirmed from the DNA. TRBV21-1 is marked as a pseudogene. CDR3 size: 15 residues. Here the CDR3 reads CASSKAGRVSYEQYF. In nucleotides, the CDR3 is TGTGCCAGCAGCAAAGCGGGCAGGGTCTCCTACGAGCAGTACTTC.

The genes are TRBV7-9 and TRBJ2-4; D might be TRBD2 (7 bases). The CDR3 covers 15 residues. Trimming pared 1 base from V and 6 bases from J, leaving 13 bases between. Germline V gene data show CDR1 as SEHNR and CDR2 as FQNEAQ (reference sequence). CDR3 in amino acids: CASSLVGGAANIQYF. CDR3 nucleotide sequence: TGTGCCAGCAGCTTAGTTGGGGGGGCAGCAAACATTCAGTACTTC.

The chain combines TRBV2 with TRBJ2-7; 7 bases agree with TRBD1. From germline, CDR1 is SNHLY and CDR2 FYNNEI. V lost 6 bases and J lost 5; bases outside the gene matches: 7. This CDR3 comprises 13 residues. CDR3 DNA sequence: TGTGCCAGCAGCCGACAGGGTATGAACGAGCAGTACTTC. Translated: CASSRQGMNEQYF.

The gene calls are TRBV7-9 and TRBJ1-2, with D possibly matching TRBD1 (6 bases). Germline values: CDR1 SEHNR, CDR2 FQNEAQ (reference sequence). Trimming shortened V by 0 bases and J by 8 bases, and 10 bases separated the two germline ends. There are 13 residues in the CDR3. The CDR3 region has the DNA TGTGCCAGCAGCTTAGCAGGGGGGAACGGCTACACCTTC. Its protein is CASSLAGGNGYTF.

This chain connects TRBV19 to TRBJ2-7; TRBD1 might be the D (6 bases). The CDR3 sequence is 14 residues long. The V gene lost 4 bases and the J gene lost 3 bases, with 13 bases spanning the gap. Per the germline V gene, CDR1 is LNHDA and CDR2 is SQIVND (reference sequence). This CDR3 reads CASSTVTDSYEQYF. The DNA for the CDR3 is TGTGCCAGTAGTACCGTTACGGACAGCTACGAGCAGTACTTC.

The chain employs TRBV20-1 and TRBJ1-1; perhaps TRBD1 as D (5 bases). The V end was cut by 0 bases, the J end by 5 bases, with 16 bases between. Germline loops: CDR1 DFQATT, CDR2 SNEGSKA (reference sequence). The CDR3 is made up of 15 amino acids. In DNA form, the CDR3 reads TGCAGTGCTAGAGATACGAGGGGCCCGGGAACTGAAGCTTTCTTT. This encodes CSARDTRGPGTEAFF.

The chain has TRBV30 and TRBJ2-1; 8 bases agree with TRBD2. Per germline, CDR1 GTSNPN and CDR2 SVGIG (reference sequence). There are 17 residues in the CDR3. The CDR3 DNA reads as TGTGCTGGGACGTGGAGGACCGGGAGGGCCACCTACAATGAGCAGTTCTTC. This codes for CAGTWRTGRATYNEQFF.

The gene calls are TRBV11-3 and TRBJ1-1; D unclear. Germline lookup yields CDR1 SGHNT and CDR2 YENEEA. The CDR3 extends over 14 amino acids. Trimming removed 2 bases at V and 0 bases at J, with 7 bases between. CDR3 amino acids: CASSLRQLNTEAFF. The CDR3, as DNA: TGTGCCAGCAGCTTACGGCAGCTGAACACTGAAGCTTTCTTT. The variable domain in full, completed from reference TRBV11-3 and TRBJ1-1, reads EAGVVQSPRYKIIEKKQPVAFWCNPISGHNTLYWYLQNLGQGPELLIRYENEEAVDDSQLPKDRFSAERLKGVDSTLKIQPAELGDSAVYLCASSLRQLNTEAFFGQGTRLTVV.

V and J are TRBV28 and TRBJ1-1; D is uncertain. The ends were cut back, 8 bases at V and 2 bases at J, with 15 bases in the middle. Germline CDR1 is MDHEN and CDR2 is SYDVKM. The CDR3 is made up of 14 amino acids. The CDR3 DNA reads as TGTGCCAGCCTACACAGTGGCATAAACACTGAAGCTTTCTTT. This codes for CASLHSGINTEAFF. The complete variable domain, with remaining parts taken from reference TRBV28 and TRBJ1-1, reads DVKVTQSSRYLVKRTGEKVFLECVQDMDHENMFWYRQDPGLGLRLIYFSYDVKMKEKGDIPEGYSVSREKKERFSLILESASTNQTSMYLCASLHSGINTEAFFGQGTRLTVV.

This sequence joins TRBV7-9 and TRBJ1-3, with D unclear. V lost 7 bases and J 7 bases, leaving 8 bases between the germline ends. The V gene's germline CDR1 is SEHNR and CDR2 FQNEAQ (reference sequence). The CDR3 consists of 11 residues. CDR3 sequence: CASTLVNTIYF. The CDR3 DNA follows: TGTGCCAGCACGCTCGTTAACACCATATATTTT.

The chain couples TRBV19 to TRBJ1-2, with D perhaps TRBD1 (6 bases). V dropped 6 bases and J dropped 4 bases, with 15 bases sitting between them. The CDR3 is 14 amino acids. CDR1 and CDR2 from the germline V gene are LNHDA and SQIVND (reference sequence). CDR3 in amino acids: CASRSTGLGYGYTF. The CDR3, as DNA: TGTGCCAGTAGATCGACAGGTCTGGGCTATGGCTACACCTTC.

V and J are TRBV7-9 and TRBJ1-6; D unclear. There are 15 residues in the CDR3. Trimming removed 5 bases from V and 5 bases from J, with 13 bases in between. Germline V gene sequence: CDR1 SEHNR, CDR2 FQNEAQ (reference sequence). CDR3 sequence reads: CASSPRNSDNSPLHF. DNA for the CDR3: TGTGCCAGCAGCCCCCGCAACAGTGATAATTCACCCCTCCACTTT.

The chain carries TRBV10-3 and TRBJ1-6; TRBD1 agrees at 7 bases. Germline-derived CDR1 and CDR2 are ENHRY and SYGVKD. The trim removed 2 bases at V and 7 bases at J, leaving 2 bases unmatched. The CDR3 contains 14 residues. CDR3 DNA: TGTGCCATCAGTGAGACGACAGGGAATTCACCCCTCCACTTT. It specifies CAISETTGNSPLHF.

The chain combines TRBV28 with TRBJ2-1, with a weak D call TRBD2 (5 bases). The CDR3 runs 16 residues. Trimming removed 2 bases at V and 9 bases at J, with 20 bases between. Germline lookup yields CDR1 MDHEN and CDR2 SYDVKM. The CDR3 loop is CASSLGGRYSRVEQFF. CDR3 in DNA: TGTGCCAGCAGTTTAGGCGGGCGTTACTCCCGGGTTGAGCAGTTCTTC. Together with reference TRBV28 and TRBJ2-1, the CDR3 gives the full variable domain: DVKVTQSSRYLVKRTGEKVFLECVQDMDHENMFWYRQDPGLGLRLIYFSYDVKMKEKGDIPEGYSVSREKKERFSLILESASTNQTSMYLCASSLGGRYSRVEQFFGPGTRLTVL.

The CDR3 DNA reads as TGTGCCAGCAGCCGGGGACTAGCGGGAGGCCAGGAGACCCAGTACTTC. Translation gives CASSRGLAGGQETQYF. The chain joins TRBV6-2 or TRBV6-3 to TRBJ2-5; 15 nucleotides agree with TRBD2. Germline assignment: CDR1 MNHEY and CDR2 SVGEGT. This CDR3 is built from 16 residues. With 6 bases clipped from V and 5 bases from J, the junction kept 7 bases outside the gene matches.

This clonotype has only one observation. V usage is TRBV3-1 and J usage is TRBJ1-2; TRBD1 matches at 11 bases. V shed 7 bases and J 3 bases; nucleotides not matched to a gene: 4. CDR1 is LGHDT and CDR2 is YNNKEL in the germline V gene (reference sequence). The CDR3 totals 14 residues. The CDR3 reads CASTRGQGDYGYTF. The CDR3 DNA is TGTGCCAGCACCCGGGGACAGGGGGACTATGGCTACACCTTC. The entire variable domain, with the rest obtained from reference TRBV3-1 and TRBJ1-2, is as follows: DTAVSQTPKYLVTQMGNDKSIKCEQNLGHDTMYWYKQDSKKFLKIMFSYNNKELIINETVPNRFSPKSPDKAHLNLHINSLELGDSAVYFCASTRGQGDYGYTFGSGTRLTVV.

In this sample, this clonotype turned up a few times. The gene calls are TRBV28 and TRBJ1-1; TRBD1 agrees at 7 bases. The CDR3 is 14 amino acids. Germline CDR1 reads MDHEN; CDR2 reads SYDVKM. The V segment lost 6 bases and the J segment 0 bases; nucleotides outside the gene matches: 4. CDR3 sequence reads: CASSSDRVNTEAFF. The CDR3 nucleotides are TGTGCCAGCAGCAGCGACAGGGTGAACACTGAAGCTTTCTTT.

This clonotype was detected only a few times. The genes are TRBV6-1 and TRBJ1-2; D not resolved. CDR3 size: 13 residues. CDR1 and CDR2 from the germline V gene are MNHNS and SASEGT. Trimming removed 2 bases from V and 5 bases from J, with 9 bases in between. CDR3 in DNA: TGTGCCAGCAGTGAACGTTCCCTGTATGGCTACACCTTC. This gives the protein CASSERSLYGYTF.

Only one count was recorded for this clonotype. This sequence joins TRBV2 and TRBJ1-5; 8 bases fit TRBD1. Trimming at V came to 4 bases and at J to 7 bases, leaving 6 bases not matched to a gene. The CDR3 totals 14 residues. Germline V gene lookup returns CDR1 SNHLY and CDR2 FYNNEI. The CDR3 nucleotides are TGTGCCAGCAGTGGGGGGACAGGAGGGCAGCCCCAGCATTTT. It codes for CASSGGTGGQPQHF.

In its sample, this clonotype was seen a few times. J is TRBJ2-3 and V is TRBV15, with D possibly called TRBD1 or TRBD2 (5 bases each). V was shortened by 0 bases and J by 1 base, with 11 bases between the two germline ends. The CDR3 is 16 residues long. Germline loops: CDR1 LNHNV, CDR2 YYDKDF (reference sequence). The CDR3: CATSRDRGRGTDTQYF. Written as DNA, the CDR3 is TGTGCCACCAGCAGAGATAGGGGACGAGGCACAGATACGCAGTATTTT.

The chain links TRBV20-1 to TRBJ2-5; TRBD2 is a possible D gene (5 bases). CDR1 DFQATT and CDR2 SNEGSKA come from the germline V gene (reference sequence). Trimming pared 3 bases from V and 2 bases from J, leaving 16 bases between. CDR3 length: 15 amino acids. CDR3: CSARVASGLQETQYF. CDR3 nucleotide sequence: TGCAGTGCTAGGGTGGCCTCGGGGTTACAAGAGACCCAGTACTTC.